This entry lists 14 T cell receptor beta chains sequenced from one sample in a study of T cell repertoires in cytomegalovirus infection. TCRdb called the reads again in MiXCR, with one record for every CDR3 protein. The sample consists of 100,000 to 150,000 distinct CDR3 sequences, approximately 24% of them appearing once. These receptors' antigens are unknown. The specimen was PBMCs, sequenced either directly or after in vitro stimulation (not recorded which). The source is a human donor in good health (CMV status not recorded). Some clones in this sample may be carry-over from other donors' samples.

The genes are TRBV6-6 and TRBJ2-1; D is perhaps TRBD1 (6 bases). The V end lost 5 bases, the J end lost 7 bases, and 9 bases lay between the germline ends. Germline loops: CDR1 MNHNY, CDR2 SVGAGI (reference sequence). The CDR3 consists of 12 residues. CDR3 residues: CASSRTENEQFF. The CDR3 nucleotides read TGTGCCAGCAGTCGGACAGAGAATGAGCAGTTCTTC.

The chain carries TRBV19 and TRBJ2-1; D is possibly TRBD2 (5 bases). Germline CDR1 and CDR2: LNHDA and SQIVND (reference sequence). This CDR3 comprises 13 residues. The V and J ends lost 3 bases and 2 bases respectively, with 5 bases between them. The CDR3 DNA follows: TGTGCCAGTAGTATGAGGGCCTACAATGAGCAGTTCTTC. It specifies CASSMRAYNEQFF.

This clonotype was counted many times. The V call is TRBV7-9, the J call TRBJ2-1, with D uncertain. Per the germline V gene, CDR1 is SEHNR and CDR2 is FQNEAQ (reference sequence). The V and J ends lost 2 bases and 9 bases respectively, with 5 bases between them. The length of the CDR3 is 11 residues. The CDR3 DNA is TGTGCCAGCAGCTTACAGCTTGAGCAGTTCTTC. Translating it yields CASSLQLEQFF.

This rearrangement joins TRBV28 to TRBJ2-5; D is perhaps TRBD2 (5 bases). The CDR3 loop spans 16 amino acids. CDR1 is MDHEN and CDR2 is SYDVKM in the germline V gene. V shed 3 bases and J shed 1 base, with 15 bases lying between them. CDR3 in amino acids: CASSFVGWSGQETQYF. The CDR3 nucleotides are TGTGCCAGCAGTTTCGTAGGGTGGAGCGGCCAAGAGACCCAGTACTTC.

This clonotype was counted at least ten times. This chain links TRBV7-9 with TRBJ1-2; 8 positions agree with TRBD1. CDR3 length: 15 residues. V trimming: 5 bases; J trimming: 2 bases; junction bases outside the gene matches: 7. The germline CDR1 and CDR2 sequences are SEHNR and FQNEAQ (reference sequence). The CDR3 DNA reads TGTGCCAGCAGCCAACAGGGGGTCACCAACTATGGCTACACCTTC. Its translation: CASSQQGVTNYGYTF.

The chain carries TRBV19 and TRBJ2-1, with D hard to call. Between the trimmed V and J ends, which lost 3 bases and 8 bases, there was a span of 11 bases. CDR3 length equals 13 residues. Germline CDR1 and CDR2: LNHDA and SQIVND (reference sequence). The CDR3, as DNA: TGTGCCAGTAGTATCCCCCCATTGGATGAGCAGTTCTTC. Its translation is CASSIPPLDEQFF.

There are a few counts of this clonotype. The CDR3 sequence: CASSPDRVSTEAFF. The DNA for the CDR3 is TGTGCCAGCAGTCCGGACAGGGTGAGCACTGAAGCTTTCTTT. The chain recombines TRBV27 with TRBJ1-1, with 8 nucleotides matching TRBD1. CDR3 size: 14 residues. V lost 5 bases to trimming and J lost 4 bases; unmatched junction nucleotides: 6. Germline V gene data show CDR1 as MNHEY and CDR2 as SMNVEV (reference sequence).

Ten or more counts support this clonotype. The gene calls are TRBV27 and TRBJ1-2; D uncertain. Between the trimmed V and J ends, which lost 4 bases and 2 bases, there was a span of 20 bases. The V gene's germline CDR1 is MNHEY and CDR2 SMNVEV (reference sequence). CDR3 size: 17 residues. The CDR3 DNA sequence: TGTGCCAGCAGTTCCGGGCGACGGATGACCACCAACTATGGCTACACCTTC. Translating gives CASSSGRRMTTNYGYTF.

The chain recombines TRBV3-1 with TRBJ2-7; the D is unclear. V was cut by 0 bases and J by 3 bases, with 12 bases left in between. CDR1 LGHDT and CDR2 YNNKEL come from the germline V gene (reference sequence). CDR3 length: 15 residues. The CDR3 DNA reads as TGTGCCAGCAGCCAAGACGGTTCGGTGGGCTACGAGCAGTACTTC. Amino acids: CASSQDGSVGYEQYF.

This clonotype turned up a few times. The chain links TRBV3-1 to TRBJ2-6; D ambiguous. Trimming removed 4 bases at V and 0 bases at J, with 7 bases between. The CDR3 has 15 amino acids. The germline V gene encodes CDR1 LGHDT and CDR2 YNNKEL (reference sequence). CDR3 in DNA: TGTGCCAGCAGCCCCACCACCTCTGGGGCCAACGTCCTGACTTTC. Its protein product is CASSPTTSGANVLTF.

This chain connects TRBV11-2 to TRBJ2-7; D call uncertain. This CDR3 has 14 amino acids. V shed 3 bases and J shed 0 bases, with 9 bases lying between them. Germline V gives CDR1 SGHAT, CDR2 FQNNGV. CDR3 sequence: CASSFQQDSYEQYV. CDR3 coding DNA: TGTGCCAGCAGCTTCCAGCAGGACTCCTACGAGCAGTACGTC.

The chain has TRBV7-2 and TRBJ1-5; the D gene is possibly TRBD1 (6 bases). Trimming cost V 2 bases and J 4 bases, with 18 bases left between them. Germline loops: CDR1 SGHTA, CDR2 FQGNSA. There are 17 residues in the CDR3. The CDR3 reads CASSLSIRGGANQPQHF. CDR3 DNA sequence: TGTGCCAGCAGCTTATCTATTAGGGGGGGCGCGAATCAGCCCCAGCATTTT. Variable domain in full (rest from reference TRBV7-2 and TRBJ1-5): GAGVSQSPSNKVTEKGKDVELRCDPISGHTALYWYRQSLGQGLEFLIYFQGNSAPDKSGLPSDRFSAERTGGSVSTLTIQRTQQEDSAVYLCASSLSIRGGANQPQHFGDGTRLSIL.

This clonotype was observed at least ten times. One junction end disagrees with the germline gene, perhaps due to a read error. V usage is TRBV7-7 and J usage is TRBJ1-6; 9 bases are a match to TRBD1. CDR1 is SSHAT, CDR2 FNYEAQ, per germline (reference sequence). The CDR3 is 16 residues long. This CDR3 reads CASSFSSGQGSSPLHF. The CDR3 DNA sequence: TGTGCTAGCAGCTTTTCCTCGGGACAGGGCAGTTCACCCCTCCACTTT.

Many counts were recorded for this clonotype. The chain couples TRBV7-2 to TRBJ2-7, with D tentatively TRBD2 (6 bases). Looked up from germline, CDR1 is SGHTA and CDR2 is FQGNSA. The CDR3 spans 13 residues. Trimming removed 5 bases at V and 3 bases at J, with 11 bases between. The CDR3 sequence is CASSGGPNYEQYF. In DNA, the CDR3 is TGTGCCAGCAGCGGAGGGCCGAACTACGAGCAGTACTTC.